These 20 T cell receptor beta chains were sequenced from one sample in a study of human T cells and chemical hapten exposure. MiXCR, run by TCRdb on the RACE reads, gives a single entry per CDR3 protein. The data contain roughly 100,000 distinct CDR3 sequences, approximately 12% of them seen just once; the ten biggest clones take up around 1.5%. As for time point: pre-sensitization, week 0. Indicated treatment: therapeutic diphenylcyclopropenone sensitization with weekly scalp DPC. Sequencing was performed on whole blood, taken in connection with sensitization to the hapten diphenylcyclopropenone (DPC). These TCRs come from a woman in her forties or fifties with alopecia areata. Some clones in this sample may be carry-over from other donors' samples.

This chain connects TRBV5-1 to TRBJ2-2; 14 positions match TRBD2. Germline trimming cut 4 bases from V and 6 bases from J; bases unmatched to any gene: 5. This CDR3 region has 16 residues. The V gene's germline CDR1 is SGHRS and CDR2 YFSETQ. In DNA, the CDR3 is TGCGCCAGCAGCCCAGGACTAGCGGGAGGAGCCGGGGAGCTGTTTTTT. As protein: CASSPGLAGGAGELFF.

This clonotype appeared a few times. The gene calls are TRBV25-1 and TRBJ2-2; D possibly uses TRBD1 or TRBD2 (5 bases each). Germline V gene lookup returns CDR1 MGHDK and CDR2 SYGVNS. CDR3 length: 14 residues. V lost 3 bases and J 11 bases, leaving 16 bases between the germline ends. CDR3 in amino acids: CASSESSGTPELFF. DNA of the CDR3: TGTGCCAGCAGTGAGTCATCCGGGACCCCTGAGCTGTTTTTT.

The V and J genes are TRBV3-1 and TRBJ2-7; possible D gene TRBD2, 5 bases. The germline V gene has CDR1 LGHDT and CDR2 YNNKEL (reference sequence). The CDR3 consists of 15 residues. V lost 0 bases and J lost 0, with 9 bases in between. CDR3 region: CASSQDPRASYEQYF. Written as DNA, the CDR3 is TGTGCCAGCAGCCAAGATCCGAGGGCCTCCTACGAGCAGTACTTC.

This clonotype turned up a few times. The rearrangement links TRBV7-2 to TRBJ1-6; D not resolved. The CDR3 is made up of 15 amino acids. Per the germline V gene, CDR1 is SGHTA and CDR2 is FQGNSA. Deletions cut 8 bases from V and 6 bases from J, with 17 bases between. The CDR3 DNA sequence: TGTGCCAGCCAAGGGTCGGCCGCCCCTAATTCACCCCTCCACTTT. Its translation: CASQGSAAPNSPLHF.

This clonotype was recorded a few times. The chain couples TRBV7-8 to TRBJ2-3, with D tentatively TRBD1 or TRBD2 (6 bases each). The germline gives CDR1 SGHVS, CDR2 FQNEAQ. The CDR3 has 19 residues. Trimming pared 6 bases from V and 1 base from J, leaving 26 bases between. The CDR3 DNA is TGTGCCAGCAGACTAGTAGACGGACGGGGGCTACGTGGCACAGATACGCAGTATTTT. Translation gives CASRLVDGRGLRGTDTQYF.

The J gene is TRBJ1-1, the V gene TRBV5-6, with D unresolved. The CDR3 has 13 amino acids. CDR1 and CDR2 (germline): SGHDT, YYEEEE. V gave up 2 bases and J gave up 1 base, with 6 bases separating them. The chain's CDR3 is CASSFPSNTEAFF. The CDR3 coding sequence is TGTGCCAGCAGCTTTCCGTCGAACACTGAAGCTTTCTTT.

Only a few counts were recorded for this clonotype. The rearrangement joins TRBV4-1 to TRBJ2-3, with D perhaps matching TRBD2 (6 bases). Germline CDR1 is MGHRA and CDR2 is YSYEKL. V lost 1 base, J lost 4 bases, and 9 bases lay in between. This CDR3 is built from 14 residues. CDR3 nucleotides: TGCGCCAGCAGCCAAGCGGGGGAGGCAGATACGCAGTATTTT. Translation gives CASSQAGEADTQYF.

This clonotype was seen a few times. The CDR3 reads CASSLSAGTTPGNTGELFF. The CDR3 bases are TGCGCCAGCAGCTTGTCAGCGGGAACTACTCCGGGAAACACCGGGGAGCTGTTTTTT. The rearrangement joins TRBV5-1 to TRBJ2-2, with TRBD2 matching over 7 bases. Germline assignment: CDR1 SGHRS and CDR2 YFSETQ. The CDR3 extends over 19 amino acids. The V and J ends lost 1 base and 2 bases, in that order; junction bases with no gene match: 14.

This chain uses TRBV28 with TRBJ2-5; D is tentatively TRBD1 or TRBD2 (6 bases each). Trimming shortened V by 4 bases and J by 2 bases, and 14 bases separated the two germline ends. The CDR3 totals 15 residues. Per the germline V gene, CDR1 is MDHEN and CDR2 is SYDVKM. The CDR3 coding sequence is TGTGCCAGCAGTTCGGGGGCCTCCCAACAAGAGACCCAGTACTTC. Translating it yields CASSSGASQQETQYF.

The V call is TRBV9, the J call TRBJ2-7, with 7 bases matching TRBD1. The CDR3 has 14 residues. Germline V lookup: CDR1 SGDLS, CDR2 YYNGEE. The junction had 7 bases not matched to a gene; V was cut back by 3 bases and J by 4 bases. CDR3 loop: CASSDRDRWYEQYF. Here the CDR3 DNA reads TGTGCCAGCAGCGACCGGGACAGATGGTACGAGCAGTACTTC.

The chain uses TRBV10-3 and TRBJ1-5, with D hard to call. The CDR3 loop spans 15 amino acids. The germline V and J ends were trimmed by 0 bases and 2 bases, with 8 bases remaining between them. Germline loops: CDR1 ENHRY, CDR2 SYGVKD. CDR3 DNA: TGTGCCATCAGTGAGTCGCATGAAGGCAATCAGCCCCAGCATTTT. Residues: CAISESHEGNQPQHF.

This clonotype was seen a handful of times. The chain employs TRBV18 and TRBJ2-5, with 13 bases matching TRBD2. CDR3 length: 18 residues. The germline gives CDR1 KGHSH, CDR2 LQKENI. The junction had 13 bases not matched to a gene; V was cut back by 0 bases and J by 9 bases. The DNA for the CDR3 is TGTGCCAGCTCACCACCGGGACTAGCGGGGACCTCCGAGGCGGCCCAGTACTTC. This sequence encodes CASSPPGLAGTSEAAQYF.

The chain carries TRBV6-1 and TRBJ1-2; 10 bases are a match to TRBD1. CDR3 length equals 15 residues. The junction had 5 bases not matched to a gene; V was cut back by 0 bases and J by 7 bases. The germline CDR1 and CDR2 sequences are MNHNS and SASEGT. The CDR3 DNA is TGTGCCAGCAGTGAAGCCATCGACAGGGGGCTTGGCTACACCTTC. This encodes CASSEAIDRGLGYTF.

This clonotype was seen ten or more times. This chain uses TRBV6-6 with TRBJ1-4; 8 bases match TRBD1. CDR3 length: 15 amino acids. V shed 6 bases, J shed 7 bases, and the junction held 10 bases outside the gene matches. The germline V gene has CDR1 MNHNY and CDR2 SVGAGI (reference sequence). The CDR3 sequence is CASRGNDRGLEKLFF. The CDR3 nucleotides are TGTGCCAGCAGGGGGAACGACAGGGGACTTGAAAAACTGTTTTTT.

This clonotype was observed a handful of times. V gene TRBV7-6 combines with J gene TRBJ1-1, with D uncertain. CDR3 length: 14 amino acids. The germline V and J ends were trimmed by 1 base and 1 base, with 7 bases remaining between them. Germline V lookup: CDR1 SGHVS, CDR2 FNYEAQ. In DNA, the CDR3 is TGTGCCAGCAGCTTAGGACTGAAGAACACTGAAGCTTTCTTT. Translated, it gives CASSLGLKNTEAFF. The variable domain in full, with the rest retrieved from reference TRBV7-6 and TRBJ1-1, is GAGVSQSPRYKVTKRGQDVALRCDPISGHVSLYWYRQALGQGPEFLTYFNYEAQQDKSGLPNDRFSAERPEGSISTLTIQRTEQRDSAMYRCASSLGLKNTEAFFGQGTRLTVV.

This clonotype turned up a few times. The rearrangement uses TRBV28 and TRBJ2-1, with 7 bases fitting TRBD2. V lost 8 bases and J lost 9; bases outside the gene matches: 7. The CDR3 loop spans 12 amino acids. The V gene's germline CDR1 is MDHEN and CDR2 SYDVKM. CDR3 nucleotides: TGTGCCAGCGGGACTATCCTAAGTGAGCAGTTCTTC. Encoded protein: CASGTILSEQFF.

This clonotype has only a few counts. The gene calls are TRBV11-2 and TRBJ2-1; TRBD2 agrees at 10 bases. This CDR3 is 16 amino acids long. CDR1 SGHAT and CDR2 FQNNGV come from the germline V gene. V was clipped by 5 bases and J by 6 bases; unmatched bases: 10. Here the CDR3 reads CASSINSGGFSNEQFF. CDR3 coding DNA: TGTGCCAGCAGCATAAATAGCGGGGGGTTTTCCAATGAGCAGTTCTTC. Combining the CDR3 with reference TRBV11-2 and TRBJ2-1 gives the whole variable domain EAGVAQSPRYKIIEKRQSVAFWCNPISGHATLYWYQQILGQGPKLLIQFQNNGVVDDSQLPKDRFSAERLKGVDSTLKIQPAKLEDSAVYLCASSINSGGFSNEQFFGPGTRLTVL.

CDR3 DNA: TGCAGTGCTCAATCCTCACAGCACTATGGCTACACCTTC. Encoded protein: CSAQSSQHYGYTF. The chain uses TRBV20-1 and TRBJ1-2; D gene unclear. The CDR3 has 13 amino acids. Trimming pared 5 bases from V and 3 bases from J, leaving 13 bases between. Germline V lookup: CDR1 DFQATT, CDR2 SNEGSKA (reference sequence).

Comment on this clonotype: A read error is possible here, since a much larger clone lies one base away. The chain joins TRBV13 to TRBJ1-1; D remains ambiguous. CDR1 and CDR2 from the germline V gene are PRHDT and FYEKMQ (reference sequence). The CDR3 extends over 12 amino acids. The DNA of the CDR3 is TGTGTCAGCAGCCCCCGACACGCTGAAGCTTTCTTT. Its protein is CVSSPRHAEAFF.

The genes are TRBV27 and TRBJ2-1, with 7 bases aligning to TRBD2. The germline CDR1 and CDR2 sequences are MNHEY and SMNVEV (reference sequence). This CDR3 contains 15 residues. Trimming took 2 bases from V and 3 from J; bases not matched to a gene: 4. The CDR3: CASSLRLADYNEQFF. DNA of the CDR3: TGTGCCAGCAGTTTACGACTAGCCGACTACAATGAGCAGTTCTTC.